This TCR beta chain is drawn from a study of OX40 agonist ivuxolimab in advanced cancers. With respect to this clone: Antigen unknown.

Study results and limitations: Relative to CD4+ cells, CD8+ T cells on average had more expanded clones.

Libraries were prepared by immunoSEQ multiplex PCR; TCRdb keeps only in-frame clonotypes and omits some of them. The sample has some 90,000 clones, 92% seen once. This sequence was found in an adult with an advanced solid tumor such as melanoma, head and neck, liver or kidney cancer. The specimen comprised CD4+ or CD8+ T cells sorted from blood, sampled in a trial of the OX40 agonist ivuxolimab.

This CDR3 reads CASSQALEQGTYEQYF. The CDR3 coding sequence is TGCGCCAGCAGCCAAGCCCTAGAGCAGGGCACGTACGAGCAGTACTTC. This chain connects TRBV4-3 to TRBJ2-7; perhaps TRBD1 as D (5 bases). Germline assignment: CDR1 LGHNA and CDR2 YSLEER. The CDR3 runs 16 residues. Deletions cut 1 base from V and 4 bases from J, with 17 bases between.